The sequence of this TCR beta chain was determined in a study of cytomegalovirus exposure and HLA in healthy donors (dated by TCRdb to the late 2010s). Background on the whole study: In an earlier analysis of roughly 500 of the donors, roughly 300 Gb of sequence data and some 100 million unique TCR beta sequences from about 179 million T cells were reported. Roughly 300 gigabases of sequencing data and around 80 million unique TCR sequences made up an early release that covered 500 to 650 HLA-typed donors. Of the 398 genotyped donors, approximately 82% fell in the genetic ancestry cluster associated with self-reported Caucasian donors. The study aimed to test whether signatures of past pathogen exposure could be identified by cataloging public T cell receptors. The study used immunosequencing to profile the T cell repertoires of 670 or so subjects and linked those repertoires to cytomegalovirus serostatus. Along with the roughly 710-subject first cohort, a separate validation cohort of over a hundred different subjects was used. High-throughput TCR immunosequencing, statistical association of individual TCRs with disease status, and machine learning were combined to predict cytomegalovirus infection status. To study patterns of TCR occurrence, a later analysis re-analyzed previously published TCR beta repertoires from 550 to 800 donors and added high-resolution HLA genotyping. In the later analysis, no new phenotypic data were used to find candidate immune exposures; instead, reliance was placed on TCR beta sequences and their occurrence across donors. An earlier analysis of a few hundred of the donors applied high-throughput TCR beta sequencing to assess whether each TCR beta V gene segment acted as functional or pseudogenic. Donor age, sex, ethnicity and CMV serostatus were compiled alongside the repertoire data. A later genetic analysis took genome-wide SNP genotypes for about three fifths of the 666 donors and used that subset as a discovery cohort. Every repertoire in the discovery cohort had been generated on one and the same sequencing platform. Class I and class II HLA loci were covered by the typing at four-digit resolution. The number of typed donors differed by locus: about 620-640 for A, B, C, DRB1 and DQB1; some 500 for DQA1; around 610 for DPA1; and about 470 for DPB1. Because of strong linkage in the cohort, roughly five DR-DQ haplotypes were treated as single units for association and clustering. Among roughly 400 genotyped donors of the cohort, an average of around 240,000 unique TCR beta nucleotide sequences were sequenced per donor, 15% to 20% of them non-productive.

The cohort was made up of 666 healthy bone marrow donors. All cohort members were sampled while nominally healthy, although unrecorded immune exposures were likely present. The donor was CMV seropositive and belonged to the group of 250 to 300 seropositive cohort members. Every donor gave a peripheral blood sample, and the peripheral blood mononuclear cells from that sample were used for TCR beta sequencing. Genomic DNA extraction from the blood cell samples was performed with the Qiagen DNeasy Blood Extraction Kit. The germline V gene provides CDR1 SGHRS and CDR2 YFSETQ. The CDR3, cysteine through phenylalanine, is 14 amino acids long. Only the CDR3 DNA is retained, 42 bases long and in frame from the first base. Relative to germline, V is 7 bases shorter and J is 7 bases shorter, with 21 bases between their ends. On this clone: Its antigen has not been determined. No per-base quality is available; no much larger clone lies one base away.

The protocol used for the library was the immunoSEQ multiplex PCR assay. The multiplex PCR relied on a mix of 60 forward primers for TCR Vbeta segments and 13 reverse primers for TCR Jbeta segments. The CDR3 region of rearranged TCR beta genes was amplified from genomic DNA by a multiplex PCR assay. Amplified TCR beta libraries were sequenced as 87-base-pair reads on the Illumina HiSeq System. The authors' analysis ran thus. In a later analysis, tens of millions of unique TCR beta chains were counted across the 500 to 850 repertoires, and around 10 million of these chains were shared by at least two donors. A nearest-neighbor algorithm error-corrected the raw reads and collapsed the reads into unique sequences, merging closely related sequences to remove PCR and sequencing errors. V, D and J gene segments were assigned by aligning CDR3 sequences to IMGT reference sequences. Each retained sequence needed at least a six-nucleotide match to both a V gene segment and a J gene segment. A rearrangement was called productive if the CDR3 had no stop codons and remained in frame with V and J, and every other rearrangement was called non-productive. Following IMGT convention, CDR3 was defined as the stretch from the second conserved V-encoded cysteine to the conserved J-encoded phenylalanine. The earlier analysis of approximately 500 of the donors excluded sequences that lacked an unambiguous match to a single V gene segment. In an earlier analysis of approximately 590 of the donors, a V segment was called functional when productive rearrangements were above 56.7%, and segregating when the standard deviation between donors exceeded 5%. A statistical classification framework was built to diagnose cytomegalovirus status from the catalog of TCR beta chain sequences. In a later analysis, V and J genes were assigned by comparing TCR nucleotide sequences against IMGT/GENE-DB human TR gene sequences. In a later analysis, CDR3 sequences and most-parsimonious VDJ recombination scenarios were assigned using the TCRdist pipeline. In a later analysis, each TCR beta chain was defined by its CDR3 amino acid sequence together with its V-gene family, and reads without a unique V-gene family were excluded. In a later analysis, a few hundred highly shared, low-generation-probability nucleotide sequences were removed to address suspected cross-contamination and a sequencing artifact. In a later analysis, a clonal expansion index was calculated for each public chain from normalized within-repertoire ranks of inferred template counts. A later analysis computed generation probabilities with a VDJ recombination model fitted to out-of-frame rearrangements, and checked the results against IGoR. In a later analysis, hypergeometric tests were used to score TCR-TCR, TCR-HLA and TCR-CMV co-occurrence, with a repertoire-size bias correction applied to TCR pairs. A later analysis estimated false discovery rates by permuting HLA or CMV assignments 20 times. In a later analysis, co-occurring TCRs were grouped using DBSCAN, and TCRdist sequence similarity was added for clustering within HLA-allele-positive subsets. Repertoires with fewer than 30,000 or more than 120,000 public chains, plus five repertoires with anomalous nucleotide sharing, were excluded from co-occurrence clustering. What TCRdb holds here is the immuneACCESS table cut down to in-frame rearrangements. Part of the clones is not present; checked against another copy, under half of the missing clones reflect an unresolved V gene, and the others are unexplained. V, J and clone size derive from that table, while D and trimming were established from the DNA sequence. Counted in this sample were 180,000 or so clones; approximately 80% of them appeared once. Jointly, the top ten make up about 5% of the sample.

Overall study outcomes, separate from this receptor: In a later analysis, most CMV-associated TCR beta chains were found to appear HLA-restricted, with HLA associations seemingly driven largely by CMV exposure. Specific HLA alleles were associated with over 15,000 TCR beta sequences at a false discovery rate of 0.05 in a later analysis. HLA typing was unavailable for some donors at each locus, so association tests used only the typed subset. Most TCR sequences were observed very rarely across donors, whereas some public TCRs were present in many individuals. Cytomegalovirus status was reported to be diagnosed by the classifier with high specificity and sensitivity in both the original and validation cohorts. The cohort was sequenced for TCR beta chains only, and without alpha or paired-chain data the features that could be detected were limited. Because counts were too low, about 18 rarely observed V segments, including chromosome 9 orphons, were excluded from the earlier analysis of about 500 of the donors. Assigning TCR associations to individual alleles was difficult when HLA alleles, especially DR and DQ, strongly co-occurred. The sequencing pipeline was judged likely to have produced a cluster of highly shared sequence variants as a technical artifact. In an earlier analysis of 500 to 650 of the donors, most TCR beta V segments appeared in productive rearrangements about 87% or about 30% of the time, broadly matching IMGT annotations. In a later analysis, HLA-associated TCR beta chains were found to be more clonally expanded and to have lower generation probabilities than equally common non-associated chains. A later analysis reported that several top co-occurrence clusters appeared linked to parvovirus B19, influenza, CMV and Epstein-Barr virus. Correlated functional status among segregating V segments might be attributable to linkage disequilibrium, but an unknown experimental factor could not be ruled out. According to the authors, the approach could potentially be generalized to other disease states and immunological phenotypes. A total of about 180 TCR beta chains were listed by the study as associated with cytomegalovirus. The presence/absence analyses assumed that sequencing depth was roughly uniform across donors, and that assumption may not be true. V-gene and J-gene trimming of TCR beta chains was associated with a missense DCLRE1C variant in a later genetic analysis, and the association was replicated in an independent cohort. According to a later analysis, TCR association rates differed among HLA loci, with DRB1 alleles showing the most associated TCRs and HLA-C alleles showing the fewest. The only immune exposure information available for the cohort was CMV serostatus. A later genetic analysis reported fewer N-insertions in productive TCRs among donors in an Asian-associated ancestry cluster than the roughly 670-donor mean. A further reported finding was that TCR beta sequences accurately predicted the HLA-A and HLA-B alleles for most subjects in the first cohort. In vitro tests confirmed that a few of the cytomegalovirus-associated TCR beta chains recognize cytomegalovirus antigens. The 87-base-pair reads could not distinguish some IMGT-functional V segments, including TRBV6-2 and TRBV6-3, so those segments were excluded.

The receptor was derived from a woman between 50 and 59 years old in good health and CMV-seropositive. The rearrangement combines TRBV5-1 with TRBJ2-7, and TRBD2 may be the D gene, going by 7 matching bases. Sequencing was performed on PBMCs. The CDR3 here reads CASYGGPGQGEQYF. The DNA is TGCGCCAGCTACGGGGGGCCCGGCCAGGGAGAGCAGTACTTC.